This T cell receptor (beta chain) is drawn from a study of blood T cell repertoires in COVID-19 (dated by TCRdb to 2018 to 2020). Describing the broader study: Samples from collaborators originated in the United States, Italy and Spain and spanned both the acute and convalescent phases of COVID-19. The prospective study material was composed of cDNA or gDNA derived from T cells, B-cell-depleted T cells, or PBMCs. Subjects who had been exposed to COVID-19, were actively infected with it, or had recovered from it provided the deeply sampled blood TCRbeta repertoires that made up the dataset. The repertoires were released in a freely available public database meant as a resource for research on the immune response to SARS-CoV-2. Samples were obtained from the ongoing ImmuneRACE study (first 160 participants) and from over a thousand subjects provided by 6 global collaborators. Nearly every sample came with metadata listing a de-identified subject ID, COVID-19 status, age in years and sex. Where available, HLA class I and class II types were taken from metadata supplied by the sample provider and were not determined by assay-based typing. What the work shows at the level of the full study, not this receptor alone: Clinical and demographic metadata were provided uncurated, with the amount varying by source and participant.

The immunoSEQ Assay, a bias-controlled multiplex PCR, was used to amplify TCRbeta CDR3 regions from genomic DNA. From the authors' description of their analysis: Nucleated cell counts per sample were estimated from amplification of reference gene primers within the assay. To quantify the absolute abundance of each unique TCRbeta CDR3 rearrangement, sequence reads were collapsed and filtered. Productive Simpson clonality was computed per sample as the square root of Simpson's diversity index over productive rearrangements. TCRdb re-hosts the immuneACCESS table, in-frame sequences only. Its copies lack some clones; in the studies checked, an unresolved V gene accounts for under half of them, and the cause for the rest is not known. That table furnishes V, J and clone size, whereas the DNA furnished D and trimming. The sample table holds roughly 90,000 clones, of which 70% to 90% were seen once. Together, the top ten hold 3% to 4% of the sample.

About this clone itself: It lacks a known antigen. Nothing much larger sits one base from this clone, and base qualities are not available.

Taken from cysteine to phenylalanine, the CDR3 has 15 residues. Only CDR3 DNA is held: 45 bases, read in frame from base 1. V is cut by 4 bases and J by 3 bases, and the space between the germline ends is 15 bases. Via the germline V gene, CDR1 is KGHDR and CDR2 SFDVKD. The collaborating institutions used their own protocols to collect whole blood in K2EDTA tubes. Collaborator samples were shipped for TCRbeta analysis as frozen whole blood, isolated PBMCs, or DNA extracted from either sample type. Recombination joined TRBV24-1 with TRBJ2-7; the best D guess is TRBD1, with 6 bases matching. The sequenced sample consisted of peripheral blood. This clonotype was obtained from a man aged 45-65 years with acute or convalescent COVID-19. The CDR3 region reads CATSEPTGSGYEQYF. The DNA sequence is TGTGCCACCAGTGAGCCTACAGGGTCGGGCTACGAGCAGTACTTC.